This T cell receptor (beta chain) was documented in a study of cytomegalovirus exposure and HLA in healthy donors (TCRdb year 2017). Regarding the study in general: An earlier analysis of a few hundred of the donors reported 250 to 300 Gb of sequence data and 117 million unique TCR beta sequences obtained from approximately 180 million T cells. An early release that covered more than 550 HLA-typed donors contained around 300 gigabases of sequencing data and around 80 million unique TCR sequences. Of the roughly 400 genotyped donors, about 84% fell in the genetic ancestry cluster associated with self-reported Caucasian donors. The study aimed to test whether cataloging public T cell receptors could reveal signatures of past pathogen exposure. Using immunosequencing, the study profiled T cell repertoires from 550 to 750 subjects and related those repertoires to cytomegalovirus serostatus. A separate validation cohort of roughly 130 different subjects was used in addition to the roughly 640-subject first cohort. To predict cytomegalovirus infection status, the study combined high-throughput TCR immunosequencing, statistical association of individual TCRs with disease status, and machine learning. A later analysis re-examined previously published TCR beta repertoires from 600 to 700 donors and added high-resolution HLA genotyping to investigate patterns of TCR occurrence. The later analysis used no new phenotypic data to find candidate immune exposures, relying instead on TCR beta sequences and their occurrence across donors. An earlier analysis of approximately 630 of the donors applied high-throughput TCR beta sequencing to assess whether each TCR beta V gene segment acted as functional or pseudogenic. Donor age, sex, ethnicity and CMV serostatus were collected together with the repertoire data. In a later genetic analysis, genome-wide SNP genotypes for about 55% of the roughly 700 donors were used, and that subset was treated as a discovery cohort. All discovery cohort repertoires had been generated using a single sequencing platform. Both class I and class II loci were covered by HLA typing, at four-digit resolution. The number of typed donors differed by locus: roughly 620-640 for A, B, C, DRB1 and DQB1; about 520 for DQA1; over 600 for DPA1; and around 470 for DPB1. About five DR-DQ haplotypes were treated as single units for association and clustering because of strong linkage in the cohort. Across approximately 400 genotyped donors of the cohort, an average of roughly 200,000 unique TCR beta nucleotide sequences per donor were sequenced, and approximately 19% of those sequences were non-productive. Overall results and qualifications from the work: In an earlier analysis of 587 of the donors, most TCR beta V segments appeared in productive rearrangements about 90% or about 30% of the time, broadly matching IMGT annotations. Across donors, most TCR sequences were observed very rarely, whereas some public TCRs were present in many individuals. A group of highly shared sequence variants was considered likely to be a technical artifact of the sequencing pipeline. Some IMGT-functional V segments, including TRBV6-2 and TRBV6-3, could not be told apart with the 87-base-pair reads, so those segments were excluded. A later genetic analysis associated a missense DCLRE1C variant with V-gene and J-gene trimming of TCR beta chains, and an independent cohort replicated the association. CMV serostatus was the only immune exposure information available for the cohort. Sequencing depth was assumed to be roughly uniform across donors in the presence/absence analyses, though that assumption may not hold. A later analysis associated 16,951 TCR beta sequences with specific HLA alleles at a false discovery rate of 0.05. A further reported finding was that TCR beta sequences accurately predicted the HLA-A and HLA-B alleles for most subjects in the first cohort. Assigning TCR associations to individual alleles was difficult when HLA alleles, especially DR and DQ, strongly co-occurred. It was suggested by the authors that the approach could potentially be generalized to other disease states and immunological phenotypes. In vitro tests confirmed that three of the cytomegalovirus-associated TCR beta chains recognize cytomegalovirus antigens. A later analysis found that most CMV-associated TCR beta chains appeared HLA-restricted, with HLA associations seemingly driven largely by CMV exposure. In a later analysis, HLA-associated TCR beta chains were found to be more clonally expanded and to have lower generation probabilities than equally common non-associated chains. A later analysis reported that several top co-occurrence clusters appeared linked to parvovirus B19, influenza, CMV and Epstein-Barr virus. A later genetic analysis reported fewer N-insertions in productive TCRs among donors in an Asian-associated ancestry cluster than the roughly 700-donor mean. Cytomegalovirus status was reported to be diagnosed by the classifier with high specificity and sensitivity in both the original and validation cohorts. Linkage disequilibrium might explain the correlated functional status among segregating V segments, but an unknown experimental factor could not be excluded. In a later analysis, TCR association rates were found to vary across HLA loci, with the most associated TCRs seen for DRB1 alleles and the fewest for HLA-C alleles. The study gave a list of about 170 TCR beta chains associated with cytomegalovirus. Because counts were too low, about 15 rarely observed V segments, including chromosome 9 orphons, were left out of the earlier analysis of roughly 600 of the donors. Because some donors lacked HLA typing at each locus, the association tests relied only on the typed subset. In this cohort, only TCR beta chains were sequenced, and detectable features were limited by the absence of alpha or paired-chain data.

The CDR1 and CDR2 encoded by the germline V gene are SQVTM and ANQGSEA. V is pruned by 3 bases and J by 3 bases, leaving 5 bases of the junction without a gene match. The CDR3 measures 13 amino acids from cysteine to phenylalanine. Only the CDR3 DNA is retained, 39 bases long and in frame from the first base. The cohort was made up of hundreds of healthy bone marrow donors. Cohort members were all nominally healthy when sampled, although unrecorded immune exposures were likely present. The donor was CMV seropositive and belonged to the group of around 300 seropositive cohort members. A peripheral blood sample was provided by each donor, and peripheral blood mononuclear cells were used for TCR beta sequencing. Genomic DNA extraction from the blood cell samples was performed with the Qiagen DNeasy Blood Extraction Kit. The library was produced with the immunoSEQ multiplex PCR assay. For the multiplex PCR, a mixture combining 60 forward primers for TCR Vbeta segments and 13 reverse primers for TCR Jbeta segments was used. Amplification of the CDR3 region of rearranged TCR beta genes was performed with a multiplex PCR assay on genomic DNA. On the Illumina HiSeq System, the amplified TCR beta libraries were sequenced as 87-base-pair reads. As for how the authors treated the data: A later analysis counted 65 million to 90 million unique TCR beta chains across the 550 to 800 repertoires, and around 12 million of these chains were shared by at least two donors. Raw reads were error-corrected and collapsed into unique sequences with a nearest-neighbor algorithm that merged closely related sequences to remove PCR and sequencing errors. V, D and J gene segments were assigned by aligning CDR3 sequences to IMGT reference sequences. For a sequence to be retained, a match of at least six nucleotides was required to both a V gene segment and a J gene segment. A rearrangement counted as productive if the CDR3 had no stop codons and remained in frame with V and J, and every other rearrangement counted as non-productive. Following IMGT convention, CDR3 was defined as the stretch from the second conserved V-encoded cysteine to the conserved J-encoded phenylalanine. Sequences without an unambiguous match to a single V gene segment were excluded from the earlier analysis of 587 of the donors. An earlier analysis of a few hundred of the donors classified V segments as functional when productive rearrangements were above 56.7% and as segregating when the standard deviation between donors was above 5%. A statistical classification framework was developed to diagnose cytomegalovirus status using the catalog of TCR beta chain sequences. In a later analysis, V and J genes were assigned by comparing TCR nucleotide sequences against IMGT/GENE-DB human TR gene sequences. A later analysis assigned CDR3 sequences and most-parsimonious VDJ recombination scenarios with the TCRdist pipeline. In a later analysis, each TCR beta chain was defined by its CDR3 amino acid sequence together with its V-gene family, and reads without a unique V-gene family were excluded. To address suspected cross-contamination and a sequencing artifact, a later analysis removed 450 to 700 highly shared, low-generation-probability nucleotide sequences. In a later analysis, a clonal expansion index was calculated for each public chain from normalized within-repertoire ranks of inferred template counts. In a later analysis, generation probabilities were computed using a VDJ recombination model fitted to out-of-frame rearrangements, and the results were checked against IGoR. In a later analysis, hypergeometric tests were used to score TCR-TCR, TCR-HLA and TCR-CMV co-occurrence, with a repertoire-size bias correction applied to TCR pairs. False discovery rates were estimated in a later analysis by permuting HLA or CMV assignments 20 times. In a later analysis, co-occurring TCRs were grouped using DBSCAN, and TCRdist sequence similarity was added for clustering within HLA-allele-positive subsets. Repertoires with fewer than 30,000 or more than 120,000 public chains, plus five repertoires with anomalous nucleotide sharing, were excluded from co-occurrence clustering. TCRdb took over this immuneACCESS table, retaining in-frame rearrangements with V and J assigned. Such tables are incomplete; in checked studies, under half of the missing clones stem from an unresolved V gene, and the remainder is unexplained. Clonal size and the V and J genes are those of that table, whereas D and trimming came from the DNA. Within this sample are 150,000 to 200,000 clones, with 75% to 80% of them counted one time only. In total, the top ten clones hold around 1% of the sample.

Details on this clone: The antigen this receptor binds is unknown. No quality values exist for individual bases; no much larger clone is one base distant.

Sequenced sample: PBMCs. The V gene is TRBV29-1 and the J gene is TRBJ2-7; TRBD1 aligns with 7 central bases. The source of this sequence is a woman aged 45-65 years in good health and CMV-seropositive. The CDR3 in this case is CSVESGGDYEQYF. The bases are TGCAGCGTTGAGTCAGGGGGAGACTACGAGCAGTACTTC.